These 23 T cell receptor beta chains originate from one sample sequenced in a study of human T cells and chemical hapten exposure. TCRdb reprocessed the RACE reads with MiXCR, giving one entry per CDR3 protein. The data hold about 90,000 distinct CDR3 sequences, with approximately 10% observed a single time. The time point: patch test 3, about 24 weeks after DPC sensitization. Described treatment: therapeutic diphenylcyclopropenone sensitization with weekly scalp DPC. The sample was whole blood, taken in connection with sensitization to the hapten diphenylcyclopropenone (DPC). The receptor source for this set is a woman aged 25 to 39 with alopecia areata. Some clones in this sample may be carry-over from other donors' samples.

The V call is TRBV7-9, the J call TRBJ1-2, with 7 nucleotides matching TRBD1. Per germline, CDR1 SEHNR and CDR2 FQNEAQ (reference sequence). The CDR3 totals 18 residues. The trim removed 7 bases at V and 4 bases at J, leaving 21 bases unmatched. DNA for the CDR3: TGTGCCAGCACCCGCGGTCTGGCAAGGGGGCGCTCGGGCTATGGCTACACCTTC. This translates into CASTRGLARGRSGYGYTF.

A few counts support this clonotype. This chain uses TRBV28 with TRBJ2-6; D not resolved. The germline V gene encodes CDR1 MDHEN and CDR2 SYDVKM. V lost 8 bases and J lost 0, with 20 bases in between. The CDR3 is 18 amino acids. The CDR3 spells CASGLTPLEASGANVLTF. The CDR3 DNA follows: TGTGCCAGCGGCTTGACACCTCTTGAAGCCTCTGGGGCCAACGTCCTGACTTTC.

Many counts were recorded for this clonotype. V gene TRBV3-1 combines with J gene TRBJ1-1, with D possibly TRBD1 on 6 matching bases. CDR3 length: 15 residues. Germline V gene lookup returns CDR1 LGHDT and CDR2 YNNKEL (reference sequence). Trimming cost V 4 bases and J 4 bases, with 16 bases left between them. CDR3 nucleotide sequence: TGTGCCAGCAGCCTACCAGAGAGGGGGTCCACTGAAGCTTTCTTT. Its protein is CASSLPERGSTEAFF.

This chain uses TRBV4-2 with TRBJ1-4, with 9 bases that match TRBD1. Looked up from germline, CDR1 is LGHNA and CDR2 is YNFKEQ. Losses at the gene ends were 0 bases for V and 4 bases for J; bases not matched to a gene: 3. The CDR3 covers 16 residues. CDR3 region: CASSQEKTGGNEKLFF. For the CDR3, the DNA is TGTGCCAGCAGCCAAGAAAAGACAGGGGGTAATGAAAAACTGTTTTTT.

In this sample, this clonotype turned up many times. J is TRBJ2-5 and V is TRBV5-6; 10 bases align to TRBD1. V was clipped by 3 bases and J by 6 bases; unmatched bases: 8. Germline assignment: CDR1 SGHDT and CDR2 YYEEEE. The CDR3 length is 15 residues. CDR3 nucleotides: TGTGCCAGCAGCTCGGTAGACAGGGGGCTTAAGACCCAGTACTTC. Translating gives CASSSVDRGLKTQYF.

This clonotype appeared a few times. The chain combines TRBV3-1 with TRBJ1-3, with 8 bases matching TRBD1. J gave up 8 bases and V 5 bases, and 5 bases lay outside the gene matches. The CDR3 runs 13 residues. Germline V gene lookup returns CDR1 LGHDT and CDR2 YNNKEL (reference sequence). For the CDR3, the DNA is TGTGCCAGCAGCACCCAGGGGGCGGACACCATATATTTT. Protein sequence: CASSTQGADTIYF.

This clonotype was seen ten or more times. The chain joins TRBV5-1 to TRBJ1-1; tentative D call: TRBD1 (6 bases). The germline gives CDR1 SGHRS, CDR2 YFSETQ. The CDR3 runs to 13 residues. V lost 0 bases and J 3 bases, leaving 6 bases between the germline ends. CDR3 nucleotide sequence: TGCGCCAGCAGCTTGGGACAGGACACTGAAGCTTTCTTT. The encoded protein is CASSLGQDTEAFF.

The chain links TRBV7-2 to TRBJ1-3, with 7 bases aligning to TRBD1. The J segment lost 4 bases and the V segment lost 0 bases, leaving 3 bases of the junction unmatched. Germline values: CDR1 SGHTA, CDR2 FQGNSA. The CDR3 length is 15 residues. CDR3 in DNA: TGTGCCAGCAGCTTAGCGACAGGGAGCGGAAACACCATATATTTT. It codes for CASSLATGSGNTIYF.

The rearrangement joins TRBV20-1 to TRBJ2-3, with D perhaps matching TRBD2 (5 bases). V was trimmed by 0 bases and J by 0 bases, leaving 22 bases between them. The germline gives CDR1 DFQATT, CDR2 SNEGSKA (reference sequence). The CDR3 is made up of 19 amino acids. The CDR3 coding sequence is TGCAGTGCTAGAGATCTCAGTTTGAGCGGTCGACGAAGCACAGATACGCAGTATTTT. Its protein product is CSARDLSLSGRRSTDTQYF.

This clonotype occurred many times. This chain connects TRBV7-9 to TRBJ2-1, with D uncertain. Trimming shortened V by 1 base and J by 13 bases, and 8 bases separated the two germline ends. The CDR3 spans 11 residues. CDR1 is SEHNR, CDR2 FQNEAQ, per germline (reference sequence). The CDR3 sequence: CASSLGQYQFF. The DNA of the CDR3 is TGTGCCAGCAGCTTAGGGCAGTATCAGTTCTTC.

This clonotype was picked up many times. V gene TRBV9 combines with J gene TRBJ1-4, with TRBD1 matching 8 bases. V was pared by 3 bases and J by 8 bases, with 12 bases of the junction left unmatched. From germline, CDR1 is SGDLS and CDR2 YYNGEE. This CDR3 spans 16 amino acids. CDR3 amino acids: CASSAYTGTGSEKLFF. Written as DNA, the CDR3 is TGTGCCAGCAGCGCCTATACCGGGACAGGCAGCGAAAAACTGTTTTTT.

This clonotype was detected a few times. V usage is TRBV9 and J usage is TRBJ2-1; 13 bases are a match to TRBD2. The CDR3 covers 14 residues. The J segment lost 8 bases and the V segment lost 3 bases, leaving 2 bases of the junction unmatched. Germline V gene data show CDR1 as SGDLS and CDR2 as YYNGEE. The CDR3 bases are TGTGCCAGCAGCGGACTAGCGGGAGGCTATGAGCAGTTCTTC. Translating gives CASSGLAGGYEQFF.

This clonotype has more than one count but fewer than ten. The genes are TRBV1 and TRBJ2-3. TRBV1 has pseudogene status. CDR3 length equals 14 residues. This CDR3 is CTRDWFSSTDTQYF. The CDR3 nucleotides read TGCACCAGAGATTGGTTCTCTAGCACAGATACGCAGTATTTT.

This clonotype was observed at least ten times. V gene TRBV4-3 combines with J gene TRBJ2-1; perhaps TRBD2 as D (5 bases). Germline CDR1 is LGHNA and CDR2 is YSLEER. This CDR3 is 14 amino acids long. Trimming left V 4 bases short and J 7 bases short, with 14 bases between. In DNA, the CDR3 is TGCGCCAGCAGCCGTCATACGGCGGGTAATGAGCAGTTCTTC. It is translated as CASSRHTAGNEQFF.

V usage is TRBV3-1 and J usage is TRBJ2-5; 9 nucleotides agree with TRBD2. Germline CDR1 is LGHDT and CDR2 is YNNKEL (reference sequence). J gave up 7 bases and V 5 bases, and 14 bases lay outside the gene matches. This CDR3 is 16 amino acids long. The DNA of the CDR3 is TGTGCCAGCAGCAAGGGCCCAGCGGGGGGCCCAGGGACCCAGTACTTC. This sequence encodes CASSKGPAGGPGTQYF.

This rearrangement joins TRBV9 to TRBJ2-3; possibly TRBD2 for D (5 bases). Germline CDR1 SGDLS, CDR2 YYNGEE. Trimming removed 4 bases at V and 2 bases at J, with 17 bases between. CDR3 length equals 16 residues. CDR3 in amino acids: CASSSHSATATDTQYF. In DNA form, the CDR3 reads TGTGCCAGCAGCTCCCATAGCGCGACTGCCACAGATACGCAGTATTTT. Complete variable domain (other parts from reference TRBV9 and TRBJ2-3): DSGVTQTPKHLITATGQRVTLRCSPRSGDLSVYWYQQSLDQGLQFLIQYYNGEERAKGNILERFSAQQFPDLHSELNLSSLELGDSALYFCASSSHSATATDTQYFGPGTRLTVL.

The sample holds many counts of this clonotype. The V and J genes are TRBV3-1 and TRBJ2-6; D gene uncertain. V lost 1 base and J 3 bases, leaving 10 bases between the germline ends. Germline assignment: CDR1 LGHDT and CDR2 YNNKEL (reference sequence). The CDR3 has 16 amino acids. For the CDR3, the DNA is TGTGCCAGCAGCCAAGGGGGTGCGTTTGGGGCCAACGTCCTGACTTTC. Protein product: CASSQGGAFGANVLTF.

The table lists this clonotype with a few counts. The chain joins TRBV7-9 to TRBJ2-1; D is possibly TRBD2 (6 bases). Germline assignment: CDR1 SEHNR and CDR2 FQNEAQ (reference sequence). This CDR3 has 13 amino acids. In DNA, the CDR3 is TGTGTCGTCTCCGGGGGAGCTTACAATGAGCAGTTCTTC. Amino acids: CVVSGGAYNEQFF.

This clonotype was seen ten or more times. V gene TRBV7-2 combines with J gene TRBJ2-4, with 15 bases fitting TRBD2. The CDR3 runs 19 residues. The V and J ends lost 1 base and 7 bases, in that order; junction bases with no gene match: 11. In germline, CDR1 is SGHTA, CDR2 FQGNSA. In DNA, the CDR3 is TGTGCCAGCAGCTTAGTCCCCGGGACTAGCGGGAGGATCCGGAACATTCAGTACTTC. Amino acid sequence: CASSLVPGTSGRIRNIQYF.

This clonotype was picked up a small number of times. The CDR3 nucleotides are TGCGCCAGCAGCCAGGTCCTTCTAGCGGGAGGGGACAATGAGCAGTTCTTC. Translation gives CASSQVLLAGGDNEQFF. J is TRBJ2-1 and V is TRBV4-3; 12 nucleotides align to TRBD2. After removal of 3 bases from V and 5 bases from J, the junction contained 8 bases not matched to a gene. The CDR3 runs 17 residues. The germline V gene has CDR1 LGHNA and CDR2 YSLEER.

In its sample, this clonotype was seen a few times. J is TRBJ2-3 and V is TRBV28, with TRBD2 matching over 9 bases. The ends lost 5 bases at V and 1 base at J; junction bases unmatched: 4. This CDR3 is 15 amino acids long. Germline V lookup: CDR1 MDHEN, CDR2 SYDVKM. CDR3 sequence (DNA): TGTGCCAGCAGTATAAGACTAGCGGGCACAGATACGCAGTATTTT. This sequence encodes CASSIRLAGTDTQYF.

This clonotype was picked up a small number of times. This sequence joins TRBV28 and TRBJ2-5; D is perhaps TRBD1 (7 bases). The CDR3 covers 14 residues. Trimming shortened V by 6 bases and J by 0 bases, and 11 bases separated the two germline ends. Germline loops: CDR1 MDHEN, CDR2 SYDVKM. This chain's CDR3 is CASREGADQETQYF. CDR3 DNA: TGTGCCAGCAGGGAGGGGGCGGACCAAGAGACCCAGTACTTC.

This clonotype was counted at least ten times. The chain carries TRBV5-6 and TRBJ1-1; TRBD1 agrees at 12 bases. The CDR3 contains 12 residues. Germline CDR1 SGHDT, CDR2 YYEEEE. V lost 4 bases to trimming and J lost 13 bases; unmatched junction nucleotides: 5. The CDR3 loop is CASSPRDRGHFF. The CDR3 nucleotides read TGTGCCAGCAGCCCGAGGGACAGGGGGCATTTCTTT.